The clone carrying this TCR beta chain was detected a few times. The sample belongs to a study of T cell changes during pregnancy in multiple sclerosis. Looked up from germline, CDR1 is SEHNR and CDR2 is FQNEAQ (reference sequence). This CDR3 is built from 13 residues. Trimming stripped 11 bases from V and 4 bases from J, with 17 bases between. This table comes from immunoSEQ multiplex PCR, and its TCRdb copy is limited to in-frame clones, with some not included. The data show approximately 63,000 clones, with roughly nine tenths seen just once and about 2.2% held by the top ten. This receptor was identified in a female donor in good health, enrolled as a control in a pregnancy study. The chain has TRBV7-9 and TRBJ1-2; D might be TRBD1 (5 bases). Material: peripheral blood, obtained in the third trimester of pregnancy. The CDR3 spells CAGAAGLPYGYTF. The DNA for the CDR3 is TGTGCCGGGGCGGCAGGGCTCCCCTATGGCTACACCTTC.